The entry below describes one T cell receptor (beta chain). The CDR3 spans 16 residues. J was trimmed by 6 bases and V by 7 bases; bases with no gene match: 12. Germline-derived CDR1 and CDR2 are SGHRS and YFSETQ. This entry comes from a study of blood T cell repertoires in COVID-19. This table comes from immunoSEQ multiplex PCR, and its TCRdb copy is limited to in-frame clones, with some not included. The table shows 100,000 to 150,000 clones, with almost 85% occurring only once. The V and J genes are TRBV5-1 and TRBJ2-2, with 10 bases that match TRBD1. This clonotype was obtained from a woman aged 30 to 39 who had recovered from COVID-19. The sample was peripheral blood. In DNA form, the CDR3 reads TGCGCCAGCTCTGGCGGGGACAGGGGATCGGCCGGGGAGCTGTTTTTT. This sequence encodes CASSGGDRGSAGELFF.